These 18 T cell receptor beta chains were all obtained from the same sample, sequenced in a study of blood T cell repertoires in COVID-19. Libraries were prepared by immunoSEQ multiplex PCR; TCRdb keeps only in-frame clonotypes and omits some of them. Of about 420,000 clones in the sample, 70% to 90% were seen once. Sequences were obtained from peripheral blood. The receptors come from a man younger than 30 with COVID-19, enrolled during active disease.

V usage is TRBV4-2 and J usage is TRBJ2-7; 8 bases align to TRBD2. Trimming removed 0 bases from V and 0 bases from J; junction bases left unmatched: 4. Germline assignment: CDR1 LGHNA and CDR2 YNFKEQ. This CDR3 spans 16 amino acids. For the CDR3, the DNA is TGTGCCAGCAGCCAAGAGGCTAGCGGGCGCTCCTACGAGCAGTACTTC. Translated: CASSQEASGRSYEQYF.

The chain recombines TRBV7-6 with TRBJ2-7, with D perhaps matching TRBD1 (5 bases). V was trimmed by 1 base and J by 5 bases, leaving 12 bases between them. Germline CDR1 and CDR2: SGHVS and FNYEAQ. CDR3 length: 14 residues. The CDR3 DNA sequence: TGTGCCAGCAGCTTAGAGTCTGGGGCGGACGAGCAGTACTTC. The encoded protein is CASSLESGADEQYF.

The chain links TRBV30 to TRBJ2-4; D may be TRBD2 (6 bases). V was cut by 3 bases and J by 6 bases, with 12 bases left in between. CDR1 is GTSNPN and CDR2 is SVGIG in the germline V gene (reference sequence). This CDR3 is 13 amino acids long. In DNA, the CDR3 is TGTGCCTGGAGCCCTTCGCGGGGAAACATTCAGTACTTC. It yields the protein CAWSPSRGNIQYF.

In its sample, this clone was seen many times. The chain has TRBV3-1 (or the pseudogene TRBV3-2) and TRBJ2-1, with D perhaps matching TRBD2 (6 bases). CDR1 and CDR2 (germline): LGHDT, YNNKEL (reference sequence). The CDR3 is 15 residues long. Trimming removed 4 bases at V and 4 bases at J, with 14 bases between. This chain's CDR3 is CASSLSQGGYNEQFF. In DNA, the CDR3 is TGTGCCAGCAGCCTCTCGCAGGGAGGATACAATGAGCAGTTCTTC.

The chain carries TRBV6-5 and TRBJ1-2; D remains unclear. V lost 6 bases, J lost 3 bases, and 14 bases lay in between. The CDR3 runs 14 residues. Germline CDR1 MNHEY, CDR2 SVGAGI. CDR3 bases: TGTGCCAGCAGGGTACGGTCGGCGGACTATGGCTACACCTTC. Amino acid sequence: CASRVRSADYGYTF.

The chain combines TRBV5-1 with TRBJ1-2; 9 bases align to TRBD1. V was pared by 4 bases and J by 4 bases, with 5 bases of the junction left unmatched. The CDR3 loop spans 14 amino acids. CDR1 is SGHRS and CDR2 is YFSETQ in the germline V gene. CDR3 nucleotides: TGCGCCAGCAGCGAGGACAGGGGTGGCTATGGCTACACCTTC. Protein sequence: CASSEDRGGYGYTF.

This chain uses TRBV19 with TRBJ1-4, with D tentatively TRBD1 (6 bases). The CDR3 spans 15 residues. Germline CDR1 and CDR2: LNHDA and SQIVND (reference sequence). V was cut by 3 bases and J by 10 bases, with 18 bases left in between. CDR3 sequence: CASSIPGASYGKLFF. The CDR3 DNA sequence: TGTGCCAGTAGTATTCCAGGGGCGAGTTATGGAAAACTGTTTTTT.

V and J are TRBV4-1 and TRBJ2-7; the match to TRBD2 covers 9 bases. The CDR3 totals 15 residues. Germline values: CDR1 MGHRA, CDR2 YSYEKL. With 5 bases clipped from V and 5 bases from J, the junction kept 10 bases outside the gene matches. CDR3 bases: TGCGCCAGCAGCATTGGCGGGAGGGCCCCGGACGAGCAGTACTTC. Protein: CASSIGGRAPDEQYF.

The rearrangement uses TRBV6-6 and TRBJ2-1, with 10 bases aligning to TRBD2. The CDR3 sequence is 14 residues long. CDR1 is MNHNY, CDR2 SVGAGI, per germline (reference sequence). CDR3 in amino acids: CACSASGSSNEQFF. The CDR3 region has the DNA TGTGCGTGCTCGGCTAGCGGGAGTTCAAATGAGCAGTTCTTC.

This clone was seen just once. The chain recombines TRBV4-2 with TRBJ1-4; 11 nucleotides match TRBD1. The length of the CDR3 is 16 residues. The V gene end was trimmed by 3 bases and the J gene end by 9 bases; junction bases not matched to a gene: 9. Germline V lookup: CDR1 LGHNA, CDR2 YNFKEQ. CDR3 in amino acids: CASSQSKDRGQKKLFF. CDR3 coding DNA: TGTGCCAGCAGCCAGTCGAAGGACAGGGGGCAAAAAAAACTGTTTTTT.

This chain connects TRBV5-8 to TRBJ2-1; 8 bases are a match to TRBD2. The CDR3 runs 14 residues. Trimming at V came to 0 bases and at J to 9 bases, leaving 5 bases not matched to a gene. Germline V gene data show CDR1 as SGHTS and CDR2 as YDEGEE. The CDR3 coding sequence is TGTGCCAGCAGCTTGGGCCCAGCGGGAGTTGAGCAGTTCTTC. As protein: CASSLGPAGVEQFF.

The chain recombines TRBV20-1 with TRBJ2-7; 7 nucleotides match TRBD2. Germline V gene lookup returns CDR1 DFQATT and CDR2 SNEGSKA (reference sequence). The CDR3 is 14 amino acids. Losses at the gene ends were 3 bases for V and 7 bases for J; bases not matched to a gene: 12. The CDR3 region is CSASPRETIWEQYF. The CDR3, as DNA: TGCAGTGCTAGTCCGCGGGAGACAATTTGGGAGCAGTACTTC.

This clone was detected a few times. The CDR3 DNA reads TGTGCCAGTCAGGGGGATCCCGGCCACACTGAAGCTTTCTTT. It is translated as CASQGDPGHTEAFF. The chain uses TRBV7-9 and TRBJ1-1; TRBD1 matches 7 bases. Looked up from germline, CDR1 is SEHNR and CDR2 is FQNEAQ (reference sequence). The CDR3 loop spans 14 amino acids. The ends lost 9 bases at V and 3 bases at J; junction bases unmatched: 10. Full variable domain (rest looked up from reference TRBV7-9 and TRBJ1-1): DTGVSQNPRHKITKRGQNVTFRCDPISEHNRLYWYRQTLGQGPEFLTYFQNEAQLEKSRLLSDRFSAERPKGSFSTLEIQRTEQGDSAMYLCASQGDPGHTEAFFGQGTRLTVV.

The chain has TRBV11-3 and TRBJ2-5, with 14 bases aligning to TRBD2. From germline, CDR1 is SGHNT and CDR2 YENEEA. Trimming removed 6 bases from V and 6 bases from J; junction bases left unmatched: 9. The CDR3 loop spans 16 amino acids. CDR3 coding DNA: TGTGCCAGCAGAAAGGGGACTAGCGGGAGCGTGAAGACCCAGTACTTC. Its protein product is CASRKGTSGSVKTQYF.

This chain uses TRBV7-2 with TRBJ2-7; 12 nucleotides line up with TRBD2. Germline V gene lookup returns CDR1 SGHTA and CDR2 FQGNSA. The CDR3 has 15 amino acids. V was pared by 5 bases and J by 3 bases, with 5 bases of the junction left unmatched. The CDR3 spells CASSDGLAGFYEQYF. The CDR3 nucleotides are TGTGCCAGCAGCGACGGACTAGCGGGGTTCTACGAGCAGTACTTC.

The chain is built from TRBV9 and TRBJ2-2; D is possibly TRBD2 (6 bases). Germline V gives CDR1 SGDLS, CDR2 YYNGEE. This CDR3 region has 13 residues. V lost 0 bases and J 8 bases, leaving 8 bases between the germline ends. DNA for the CDR3: TGTGCCAGCAGCGTAGACGGGACTGGGGAGCTGTTTTTT. Translated, it gives CASSVDGTGELFF.

The chain combines TRBV25-1 with TRBJ1-2; no clear D gene. The CDR3 totals 13 residues. Germline lookup yields CDR1 MGHDK and CDR2 SYGVNS. The ends were cut back, 4 bases at V and 1 base at J, with 7 bases in the middle. The DNA of the CDR3 is TGTGCCAGCAGTGTGGAGGGTAACTATGGCTACACCTTC. Translation: CASSVEGNYGYTF.

This clone appeared once. This rearrangement joins TRBV7-8 to TRBJ2-2, with TRBD2 matching 10 bases. CDR1 SGHVS and CDR2 FQNEAQ come from the germline V gene. J gave up 5 bases and V 3 bases, and 0 bases lay outside the gene matches. The CDR3 extends over 14 amino acids. This chain's CDR3 is CASSFSGGTGELFF. The CDR3 DNA sequence: TGTGCCAGCAGCTTTAGCGGGGGGACCGGGGAGCTGTTTTTT.